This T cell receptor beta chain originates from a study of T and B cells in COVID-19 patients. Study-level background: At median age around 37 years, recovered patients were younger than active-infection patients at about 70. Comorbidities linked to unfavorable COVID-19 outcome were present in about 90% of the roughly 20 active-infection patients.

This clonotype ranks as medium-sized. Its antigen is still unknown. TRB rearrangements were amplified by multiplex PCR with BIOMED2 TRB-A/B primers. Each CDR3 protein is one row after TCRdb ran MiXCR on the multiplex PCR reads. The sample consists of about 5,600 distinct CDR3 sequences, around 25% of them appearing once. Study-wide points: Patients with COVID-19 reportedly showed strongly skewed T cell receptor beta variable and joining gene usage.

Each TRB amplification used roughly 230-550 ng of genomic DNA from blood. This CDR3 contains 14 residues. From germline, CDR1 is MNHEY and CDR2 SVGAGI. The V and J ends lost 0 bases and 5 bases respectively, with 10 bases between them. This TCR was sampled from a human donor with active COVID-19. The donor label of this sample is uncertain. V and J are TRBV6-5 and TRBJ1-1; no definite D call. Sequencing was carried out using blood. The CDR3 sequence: CASSYSSQATEAFF. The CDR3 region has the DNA TGTGCCAGCAGTTACTCCAGCCAGGCGACTGAAGCTTTCTTT.